The next 6 T cell receptor beta chains were all read from a single sample in a study of blood T cell repertoires in COVID-19 (TCRdb year 2020). Receptor amplification or capture employed the immunoSEQ multiplex PCR assay. In its TCRdb copy, this immuneACCESS table keeps in-frame sequences only and misses some clones. Where compared with another copy, unresolved V genes explain less than half of these, and the others have no known cause. The sample table lists 110,000 to 150,000 clones, 88% of them with a count of one. The biggest ten clones account for 1.7% of the sample. Sequenced sample: peripheral blood. These TCRs come from a woman aged 45-60 years with acute or convalescent COVID-19.

This chain links TRBV3-1 (or the pseudogene TRBV3-2) with TRBJ2-3; D may be TRBD1 (5 bases). CDR3 size: 15 residues. CDR1 and CDR2 (germline): LGHDT, YNNKEL (reference sequence). Trimming removed 8 bases at V and 3 bases at J, with 18 bases between. CDR3 region: CASGELGARTDTQYF. The CDR3 nucleotides read TGTGCCAGCGGGGAACTTGGGGCGAGGACAGATACGCAGTATTTT.

V gene TRBV25-1 combines with J gene TRBJ2-7, with 12 bases lining up with TRBD2. This CDR3 is built from 13 residues. Germline loops: CDR1 MGHDK, CDR2 SYGVNS. J gave up 7 bases and V 4 bases, and 2 bases lay outside the gene matches. The CDR3 loop is CASSVGLAGEQYF. As DNA, the CDR3 is TGTGCCAGCAGTGTAGGACTAGCGGGGGAGCAGTACTTC.

This clone was picked up a small number of times. The junction and the germline gene differ at one end; a read error may be behind it. The V call is TRBV5-1, the J call TRBJ2-7; possibly TRBD2 for D (6 bases). Per germline, CDR1 SGHRS and CDR2 YFSETQ. The CDR3 extends over 14 amino acids. CDR3 nucleotides: TGCGCCAGCACCTTGATGGGAGGCTTTAACGAGCAGTACTTC. Translation gives CASTLMGGFNEQYF.

The chain carries TRBV7-9 and TRBJ2-3; possibly TRBD2 for D (5 bases). CDR1 and CDR2 from the germline V gene are SEHNR and FQNEAQ (reference sequence). Trimming shortened V by 5 bases and J by 6 bases, and 24 bases separated the two germline ends. This CDR3 comprises 17 residues. In DNA form, the CDR3 reads TGTGCCAGCAGCACCACTAGATCTGAGTTAATGATGGATACGCAGTATTTT. The encoded protein is CASSTTRSELMMDTQYF.

This chain uses TRBV6-5 with TRBJ2-1; the D gene is possibly TRBD2 (5 bases). Trimming took 2 bases from V and 8 from J, leaving 16 bases between them. This CDR3 region has 15 residues. The germline V gene has CDR1 MNHEY and CDR2 SVGAGI. CDR3 nucleotide sequence: TGTGCCAGCAGTTACGCGGAGGTAGGGTGGGATGAGCAGTTCTTC. The encoded protein is CASSYAEVGWDEQFF.

The genes are TRBV6-5 and TRBJ2-7; possibly TRBD1 for D (5 bases). The germline V gene encodes CDR1 MNHEY and CDR2 SVGAGI. This CDR3 spans 14 amino acids. The V gene lost 5 bases and the J gene lost 4 bases, with 15 bases spanning the gap. CDR3 sequence: CASSPGSFGYEQYF. The CDR3 DNA follows: TGTGCCAGCAGTCCAGGGTCTTTCGGATACGAGCAGTACTTC.